This entry lists 16 T cell receptor beta chains sequenced from one sample in a study of shared clonotypes between healthy human individuals. Here immunoSEQ multiplex PCR was the method, and the copy in TCRdb shows in-frame clones only, minus some. The repertoire holds roughly 1,100,000 clones, around 76% seen once, with about 1.5% in the top ten. Sample: memory CD4+ T cells sorted from blood. Noted subset: CD45RA-negative fraction. The receptors were sampled from a man between 18 and 35 years old in good health.

The chain couples TRBV9 to TRBJ2-5; D is ambiguous. The V and J ends lost 4 bases and 2 bases respectively, with 15 bases between them. The CDR3 runs 15 residues. The germline CDR1 and CDR2 sequences are SGDLS and YYNGEE. The CDR3 sequence: CASSSSTVGQETQYF. The CDR3 DNA reads TGTGCCAGCAGCTCCTCCACAGTAGGGCAAGAGACCCAGTACTTC.

The CDR3 spells CASNPGPSTDTQYF. As DNA, the CDR3 is TGTGCCAGCAATCCGGGCCCTAGCACAGATACGCAGTATTTT. The chain couples TRBV2 to TRBJ2-3; D is undetermined. V lost 7 bases, J lost 0 bases, and 11 bases lay in between. This CDR3 spans 14 amino acids. From germline, CDR1 is SNHLY and CDR2 FYNNEI.

The gene calls are TRBV28 and TRBJ1-5; no definite D call. V lost 5 bases and J lost 5, with 16 bases in between. The CDR3 has 15 residues. Germline CDR1 MDHEN, CDR2 SYDVKM. The CDR3, as DNA: TGTGCCAGCAGTCCGATTCCGGGGAGCCATCAGCCCCAGCATTTT. As protein: CASSPIPGSHQPQHF.

The chain joins TRBV6-4 to TRBJ1-5; D not certain. CDR3 length: 13 residues. CDR1 is MRHNA, CDR2 SNTAGT, per germline. Trimming removed 3 bases from V and 3 bases from J, with 6 bases in between. CDR3 coding DNA: TGTGCCAGCAGTGAAGGGTACAATCAGCCCCAGCATTTT. This encodes CASSEGYNQPQHF.

This clone appeared a single time. J is TRBJ2-2 and V is TRBV7-9; the match to TRBD1 covers 10 bases. V trimming: 6 bases; J trimming: 6 bases; junction bases outside the gene matches: 7. The germline V gene has CDR1 SEHNR and CDR2 FQNEAQ (reference sequence). The CDR3 has 15 amino acids. Here the CDR3 reads CASRIRDRGAGELFF. CDR3 coding DNA: TGTGCCAGCAGGATCCGGGACAGGGGAGCCGGGGAGCTGTTTTTT.

V usage is TRBV5-4 and J usage is TRBJ1-1, with a weak D call TRBD1 (5 bases). Germline CDR1 is SGHNT and CDR2 is YYREEE (reference sequence). The CDR3 is 15 residues long. Trimming took off 4 bases at V and 2 bases at J, with 15 bases between the two ends. Written as DNA, the CDR3 is TGTGCCAGCAGCCTGGGGGTGGAGCTAAACACTGAAGCTTTCTTT. Protein product: CASSLGVELNTEAFF. The whole variable domain, remainder taken from reference TRBV5-4 and TRBJ1-1, is ETGVTQSPTHLIKTRGQQVTLRCSSQSGHNTVSWYQQALGQGPQFIFQYYREEENGRGNFPPRFSGLQFPNYSSELNVNALELDDSALYLCASSLGVELNTEAFFGQGTRLTVV.

This rearrangement joins TRBV2 to TRBJ1-5, with 8 nucleotides matching TRBD1. This CDR3 spans 14 amino acids. The V and J ends lost 9 bases and 3 bases, in that order; junction bases with no gene match: 7. Per germline, CDR1 SNHLY and CDR2 FYNNEI. Here the CDR3 reads CASATGGPNQPQHF. CDR3 DNA: TGTGCCAGTGCAACAGGGGGACCCAATCAGCCCCAGCATTTT.

Concerning this clone itself: Other DNA sequences in this sample translate to the same CDR3. This chain joins TRBV5-6 and TRBJ1-5, with unresolved D. The CDR3 totals 13 residues. The ends were cut back, 0 bases at V and 4 bases at J, with 5 bases in the middle. Per the germline V gene, CDR1 is SGHDT and CDR2 is YYEEEE. This CDR3 is CASSLGPNQPQHF. CDR3 bases: TGTGCCAGCAGCTTGGGTCCGAATCAGCCCCAGCATTTT.

The chain combines TRBV7-3 with TRBJ1-1; no clear D gene. The CDR3 runs to 15 residues. V was trimmed by 2 bases and J by 8 bases, leaving 18 bases between them. The germline V gene encodes CDR1 SGHTA and CDR2 FQGTGA. The CDR3 sequence is CASSLDLSPGSEAFF. In DNA, the CDR3 is TGTGCCAGCAGCTTAGATCTCAGCCCTGGGTCCGAAGCTTTCTTT.

The J gene is TRBJ2-7, the V gene TRBV6-1; 8 bases line up with TRBD1. Germline V gene sequence: CDR1 MNHNS, CDR2 SASEGT. The CDR3 covers 15 residues. The ends lost 6 bases at V and 3 bases at J; junction bases unmatched: 10. In nucleotides, the CDR3 is TGTGCCAGCAGGGTTACTGGACAGGGCCTCTACGAGCAGTACTTC. Translated, it gives CASRVTGQGLYEQYF.

Regarding this clone: This same CDR3 is encoded by further DNA sequences in the sample. The CDR3 DNA reads as TGTGCCAGCAGCTTCGGGTACAATGAGCAGTTCTTC. Amino acids: CASSFGYNEQFF. V is TRBV11-3 and J is TRBJ2-1; no clear D gene. The CDR3 runs 12 residues. V lost 3 bases, J lost 4 bases, and 4 bases lay in between. Germline lookup yields CDR1 SGHNT and CDR2 YENEEA.

This clone was recorded only once. The chain is built from TRBV18 and TRBJ2-7; the match to TRBD1 covers 12 bases. V lost 3 bases and J lost 5; bases outside the gene matches: 8. This CDR3 is 16 amino acids long. CDR1 is KGHSH, CDR2 LQKENI, per germline. CDR3 bases: TGTGCCAGCTCACCTCCGTCCGGGACAGGGGGCCACGAGCAGTACTTC. This codes for CASSPPSGTGGHEQYF.

The chain recombines TRBV19 with TRBJ1-5; no clear D. Germline V lookup: CDR1 LNHDA, CDR2 SQIVND (reference sequence). The CDR3 is 15 residues long. V was clipped by 6 bases and J by 5 bases, with 17 bases between them. Here the CDR3 reads CASSQALSLHQPQHF. CDR3 nucleotide sequence: TGTGCCAGTAGCCAGGCTTTGTCCCTTCATCAGCCCCAGCATTTT.

This chain connects TRBV1 to TRBJ1-2; the D call TRBD1 from the table was never checked on the DNA. TRBV1 is flagged as a pseudogene. The CDR3 contains 18 residues. Written as DNA, the CDR3 is TGCACCAGCAGCCTCCCGAACCCGACGGACAGGGATGAGGATGGCTACACCTTC. It specifies CTSSLPNPTDRDEDGYTF.

V gene TRBV7-9 combines with J gene TRBJ1-6; D is unclear. Per germline, CDR1 SEHNR and CDR2 FQNEAQ (reference sequence). Trimming removed 5 bases from V and 0 bases from J, with 17 bases in between. The CDR3 sequence is 18 residues long. This chain's CDR3 is CASSPPLGKGSYNSPLHF. The DNA for the CDR3 is TGTGCCAGCAGCCCGCCCCTTGGTAAGGGCTCCTATAATTCACCCCTCCACTTT. Combining the CDR3 with reference TRBV7-9 and TRBJ1-6 gives the whole variable domain DTGVSQNPRHKITKRGQNVTFRCDPISEHNRLYWYRQTLGQGPEFLTYFQNEAQLEKSRLLSDRFSAERPKGSFSTLEIQRTEQGDSAMYLCASSPPLGKGSYNSPLHFGNGTRLTVT.

The genes are TRBV6-6 and TRBJ1-2; 8 bases map to TRBD1. This CDR3 has 14 amino acids. V lost 5 bases, J lost 4 bases, and 6 bases stayed unmatched. In germline, CDR1 is MNHNY, CDR2 SVGAGI (reference sequence). The DNA for the CDR3 is TGTGCCAGCAGTGCGACAGGGGATCGCTATGGCTACACCTTC. It codes for CASSATGDRYGYTF.